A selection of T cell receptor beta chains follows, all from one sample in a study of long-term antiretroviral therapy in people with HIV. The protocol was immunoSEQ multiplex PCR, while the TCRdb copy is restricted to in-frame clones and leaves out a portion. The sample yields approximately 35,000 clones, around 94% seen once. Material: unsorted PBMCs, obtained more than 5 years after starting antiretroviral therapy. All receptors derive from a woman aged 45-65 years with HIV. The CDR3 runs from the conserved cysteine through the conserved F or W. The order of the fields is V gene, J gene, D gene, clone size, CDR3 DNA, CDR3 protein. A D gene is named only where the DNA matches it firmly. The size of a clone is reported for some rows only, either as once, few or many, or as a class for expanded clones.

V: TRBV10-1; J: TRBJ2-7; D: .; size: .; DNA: TGCGCCAGCAGTGAGGGCAACCCGCGTTTGGACGAGCAGTACTTC; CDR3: CASSEGNPRLDEQYF
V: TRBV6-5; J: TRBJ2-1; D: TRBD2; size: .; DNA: TGTGCCAGTAAGGGCGGGGGGAACTCCTACAATGAGCAGTTCTTC; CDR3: CASKGGGNSYNEQFF
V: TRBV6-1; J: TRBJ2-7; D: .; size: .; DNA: TGTGCCAGCAGTGTCGGGACTTCTTCCTACGAGCAGTACTTC; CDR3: CASSVGTSSYEQYF
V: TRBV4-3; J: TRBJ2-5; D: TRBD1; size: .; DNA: TGCGCCAGCAGCCACTACTACCCCGCCGGGACAGGGGAAGAGACCCAGTACTTC; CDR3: CASSHYYPAGTGEETQYF
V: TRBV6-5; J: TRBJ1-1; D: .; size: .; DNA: TGTGCCAGCAGTTACACAAGAGACACTGAAGCTTTCTTT; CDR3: CASSYTRDTEAFF
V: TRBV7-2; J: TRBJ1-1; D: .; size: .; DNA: TGTGCCAGCAGCCTGGACCCACAAAACACTGAAGCTTTCTTT; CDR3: CASSLDPQNTEAFF
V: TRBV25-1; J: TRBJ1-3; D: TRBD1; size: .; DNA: TGTGCCAGCAGTGAAGGGGACAGGCGCTCTGGAAACACCATATATTTT; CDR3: CASSEGDRRSGNTIYF
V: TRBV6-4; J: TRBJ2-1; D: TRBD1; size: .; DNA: TGTGCCAGCGGGGGACAGGGGAGCTCCTACAATGAGCAGTTCTTC; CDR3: CASGGQGSSYNEQFF
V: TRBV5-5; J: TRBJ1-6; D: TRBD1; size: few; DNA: TGTGCCAGCAGCTCCGATTCGGGACAGGTAAAGCCACCCCTCCACTTT; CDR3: CASSSDSGQVKPPLHF
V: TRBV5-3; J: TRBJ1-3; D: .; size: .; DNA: TGTGCCAGAAGCTTGGGGGCCAGCTCTGGAAACACCATATATTTT; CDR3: CARSLGASSGNTIYF
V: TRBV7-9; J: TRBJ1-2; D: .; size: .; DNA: TGTGCCAGCAGCTTCTCCGGGACCAACTATGGCTACACCTTC; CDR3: CASSFSGTNYGYTF
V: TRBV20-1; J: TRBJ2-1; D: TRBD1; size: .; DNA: TGCAGTGCTGCGACAGGGGGTGAGCAGTTCTTC; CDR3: CSAATGGEQFF
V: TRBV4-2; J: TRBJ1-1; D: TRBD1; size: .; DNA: TGTGCCAGCAGACCTCGAGCACAGGGGGCTAGCACTGAAGCTTTCTTT; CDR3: CASRPRAQGASTEAFF
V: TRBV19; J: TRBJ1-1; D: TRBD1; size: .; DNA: TGTGCCAGTACCTTGACAGGGAGCTACACTGAAGCTTTCTTT; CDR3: CASTLTGSYTEAFF
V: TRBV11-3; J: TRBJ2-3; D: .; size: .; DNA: TGTGCCAGCAGCCAGGCGTCGTGGACAGAGCACACAGATACGCAGTATTTT; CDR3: CASSQASWTEHTDTQYF
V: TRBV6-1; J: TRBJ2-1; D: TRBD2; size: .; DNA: TGTGCCACAAGGGCCAGCGGGGGGGCTCGGGAGCAGTTCTTC; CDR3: CATRASGGAREQFF
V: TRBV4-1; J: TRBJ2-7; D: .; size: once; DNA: TGCGCCAGCAGCCAATGGCCCCAGGGGCAGTCCTACGAGCAGTACTTC; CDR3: CASSQWPQGQSYEQYF
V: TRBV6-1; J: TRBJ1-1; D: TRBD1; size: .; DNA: TGTGCCAGCAGGGTGGACAGGGGACCGAACACTGAAGCTTTCTTT; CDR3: CASRVDRGPNTEAFF
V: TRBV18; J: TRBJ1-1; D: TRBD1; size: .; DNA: TGTGCCAGCTCACTCAATGCCGGACAGGTGGTCCCTGAAGCTTTCTTT; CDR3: CASSLNAGQVVPEAFF
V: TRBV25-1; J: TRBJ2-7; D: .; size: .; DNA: TGTGCCAGCAGCCTGCAGGGCAGGCCCTACGAGCAGTACTTC; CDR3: CASSLQGRPYEQYF
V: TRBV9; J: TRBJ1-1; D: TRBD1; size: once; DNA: TGTGCCAGCAGCTTCCTCGGGACAGGGGGCGTAATCGCTGAAGCTTTCTTT; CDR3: CASSFLGTGGVIAEAFF
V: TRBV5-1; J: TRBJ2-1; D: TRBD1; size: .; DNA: TGCGCCAGCAGCTTGGGCGGCGACAGGGGGCCGTACAATGAGCAGTTCTTC; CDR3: CASSLGGDRGPYNEQFF
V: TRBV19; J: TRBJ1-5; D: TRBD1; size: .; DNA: TGTGCCAGTACGGTCTCAGGGGGCTCCCAGCCCCAGCATTTT; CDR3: CASTVSGGSQPQHF
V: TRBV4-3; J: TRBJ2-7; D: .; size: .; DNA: TGCGCCAGCAGCCAAAGACAGACCTACGAGCAGTACTTC; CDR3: CASSQRQTYEQYF
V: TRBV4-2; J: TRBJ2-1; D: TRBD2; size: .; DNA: TGTGCCAGCAGCCAAGATGGAGCGGGGGGGTTCAATGAGCAGTTCTTC; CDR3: CASSQDGAGGFNEQFF
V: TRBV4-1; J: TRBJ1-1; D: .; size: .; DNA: TGCGCCAGCAGCTTCTCTGGGGCTGAAGCTTTCTTT; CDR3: CASSFSGAEAFF
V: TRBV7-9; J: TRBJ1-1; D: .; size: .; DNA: TGTGCCAGCAGCTCTGACGTTCGGGGGGCGAACACTGAAGCTTTCTTT; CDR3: CASSSDVRGANTEAFF
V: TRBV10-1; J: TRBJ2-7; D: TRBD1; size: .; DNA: TGCGCCAGCAGTATTAACCGGGACAGGGAATTCTACGAGCAGTACTTC; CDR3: CASSINRDREFYEQYF
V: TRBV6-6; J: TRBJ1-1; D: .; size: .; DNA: TGTGCCAGCAGTTACTCCCCGGACAGACAGGCTTTCTTT; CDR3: CASSYSPDRQAFF
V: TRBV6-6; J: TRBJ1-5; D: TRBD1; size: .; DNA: TGTGCCAGCAGTCCCGACAGGGGGAGTCAGCCCCAGCATTTT; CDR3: CASSPDRGSQPQHF
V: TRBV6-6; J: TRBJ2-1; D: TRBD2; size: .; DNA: TGTGCCAGCAGTTCGGCGGGGGATACCAACAATGAGCAGTTCTTC; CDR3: CASSSAGDTNNEQFF
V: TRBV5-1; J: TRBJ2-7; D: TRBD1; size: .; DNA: TGCGCCAGCAGCGCAGGACAGGGAGTCGACGAGCAGTACTTC; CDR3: CASSAGQGVDEQYF
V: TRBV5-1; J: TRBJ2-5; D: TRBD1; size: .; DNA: TGCGCCAGCAGTTTTGACAGGGTTGAGACCCAGTACTTC; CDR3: CASSFDRVETQYF
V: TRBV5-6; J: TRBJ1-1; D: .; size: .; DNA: TGTGCCAGCAGCCGGGCGGGGGACCGCATGAACACTGAAGCTTTCTTT; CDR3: CASSRAGDRMNTEAFF
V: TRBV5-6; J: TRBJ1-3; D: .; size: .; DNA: TGTGCCAGCAGCTTGGAATTGGGACACACCTCTGGAAACACCATATATTTT; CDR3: CASSLELGHTSGNTIYF
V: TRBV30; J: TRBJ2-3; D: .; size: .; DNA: TGTGCCTGGAGTGTAAGACGGGCAGATACGCAGTATTTT; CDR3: CAWSVRRADTQYF
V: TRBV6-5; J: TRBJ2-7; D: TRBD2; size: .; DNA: TGTGCCAGCACCAGAGATGGCGGGGGGTCCGGCGAGCAGTACTTC; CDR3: CASTRDGGGSGEQYF
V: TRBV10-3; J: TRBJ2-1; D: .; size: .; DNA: TGTGCCATCAGTGAGTCGATGGGGGGGCCCTACAATGAGCAGTTCTTC; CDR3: CAISESMGGPYNEQFF
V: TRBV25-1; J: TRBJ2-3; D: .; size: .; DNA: TGTGCCAGCAGTGGGTTTCCTAGCACAGATACGCAGTATTTT; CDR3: CASSGFPSTDTQYF
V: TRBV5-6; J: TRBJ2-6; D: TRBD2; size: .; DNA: TGTGCCAGCAGCGTGGGACTAGCCTACTCTGGGGCCAACGTCCTGACTTTC; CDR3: CASSVGLAYSGANVLTF
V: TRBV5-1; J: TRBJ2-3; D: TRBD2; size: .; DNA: TGCGCCAGCAGCTCCATAGCGGGGGCCAACACAGATACGCAGTATTTT; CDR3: CASSSIAGANTDTQYF
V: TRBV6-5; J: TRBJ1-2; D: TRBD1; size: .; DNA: TGTGCCAGCAGTTACAGAGTGACAGGGGAGGAGTATGGCTACACCTTC; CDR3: CASSYRVTGEEYGYTF
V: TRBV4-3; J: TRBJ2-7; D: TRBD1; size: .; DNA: TGCGCCAGCAGCCAATACCGGGACAGGGGCGAGCAGTACTTC; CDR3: CASSQYRDRGEQYF
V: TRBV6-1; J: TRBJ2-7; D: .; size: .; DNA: TGTGCCAGCAGTGAAGCGTCCAGGGTAGTATACGAGCAGTACTTC; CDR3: CASSEASRVVYEQYF
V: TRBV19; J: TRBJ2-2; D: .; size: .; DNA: TGTGCCAGTAAGAATCGTCAGGGGGGCCTGAACGGGGAGCTGTTTTTT; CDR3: CASKNRQGGLNGELFF